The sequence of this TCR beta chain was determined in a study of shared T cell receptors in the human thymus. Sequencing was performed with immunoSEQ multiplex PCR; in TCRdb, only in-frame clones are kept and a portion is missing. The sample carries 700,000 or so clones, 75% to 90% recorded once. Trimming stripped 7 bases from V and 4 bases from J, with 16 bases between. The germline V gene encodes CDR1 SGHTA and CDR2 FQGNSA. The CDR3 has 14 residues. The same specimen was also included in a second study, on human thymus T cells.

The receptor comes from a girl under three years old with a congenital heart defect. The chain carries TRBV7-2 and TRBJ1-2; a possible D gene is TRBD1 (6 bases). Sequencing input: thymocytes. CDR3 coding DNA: TGTGCCAGCACCCCCAGGGGTCGCTCCTATGGCTACACCTTC. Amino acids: CASTPRGRSYGYTF.